The source of this TCR beta chain is a study of blood T cell repertoires in COVID-19. Looking at the study overall: PBMCs, B-cell-depleted T cells, or T cells were the source of the cDNA or gDNA that made up the material.

The germline gives CDR1 SGHTA, CDR2 FQGNSA. The CDR3 covers 15 residues. The V end was cut by 2 bases, the J end by 8 bases, with 18 bases between. The protocol was immunoSEQ multiplex PCR, while the TCRdb copy is restricted to in-frame clones and leaves out a portion. The sample includes about 190,000 clones, roughly 73% seen only once; the top ten take approximately 3%. This TCR came from an elderly woman with active or convalescent COVID-19. The chain recombines TRBV7-2 with TRBJ1-2; D uncertain. Sequenced input: peripheral blood. CDR3 sequence (DNA): TGTGCCAGCAGCTTACCTGAAGGTCTCAGGAAAGGCTACACCTTC. Translation: CASSLPEGLRKGYTF.